Below, 3 T cell receptor beta chains from the same sample are listed, as sequenced in a study of blood T cell repertoires in COVID-19. The table came from immunoSEQ multiplex PCR; TCRdb's copy has only in-frame clones and leaves some out. The sample contains 210,000 or so clones, approximately 78% of which appear only once. The sequenced sample was peripheral blood. The receptor source for this set is a woman older than 75 with active or convalescent COVID-19.

The chain combines TRBV7-9 with TRBJ1-6; a possible D gene is TRBD1 (6 bases). The germline V gene encodes CDR1 SEHNR and CDR2 FQNEAQ (reference sequence). Trimming left V 3 bases short and J 10 bases short, with 19 bases between. This CDR3 has 16 amino acids. CDR3 coding DNA: TGTGCCAGCAGCTTTGTGGCAGGGGCCACTGGGTCACCCCTCCACTTT. Its translation is CASSFVAGATGSPLHF.

The gene calls are TRBV7-8 and TRBJ2-7, with 9 nucleotides matching TRBD2. The length of the CDR3 is 14 residues. Germline V CDR1 and CDR2: SGHVS, FQNEAQ. Trimming took 7 bases from V and 4 from J; bases not matched to a gene: 8. The CDR3 region is CASTAQRGAYEQYF. In DNA form, the CDR3 reads TGTGCCAGCACCGCACAGCGGGGGGCTTACGAGCAGTACTTC.

This sequence joins TRBV29-1 and TRBJ1-1, with TRBD1 identical over 10 bases. V was pared by 7 bases and J by 0 bases, with 2 bases of the junction left unmatched. The CDR3 extends over 13 amino acids. CDR1 SQVTM and CDR2 ANQGSEA come from the germline V gene. For the CDR3, the DNA is TGCAGCGGGGGACAGGGGATGAACACTGAAGCTTTCTTT. This sequence encodes CSGGQGMNTEAFF.